Sequencing of this T cell receptor beta chain was carried out in a study of shared clonotypes between healthy human individuals. CD45RO-negative, CCR7-positively selected cells formed the naive CD8 fraction, excluding terminally differentiated effector memory CD45RA+ cells. Trimming stripped 4 bases from V and 2 bases from J, with 15 bases between. Germline loops: CDR1 SEHNR, CDR2 FQNEAQ (reference sequence). The CDR3 length is 15 residues. Remarks on this clone: Its antigen is still unknown. This specimen includes other DNA sequences encoding the same CDR3.

Overall study findings and caveats: The authors sampled blood alone, and tissue repertoires likely differ. Investigators expected sequencing depth to affect clonotype sharing among donors. Across a handful of donors, naive CD4 shared around 5%, naive CD8 about 3.2%, memory CD4 about 2.5%, memory CD8 around 0.36%.

The assay was immunoSEQ multiplex PCR, and TCRdb's table has in-frame clones only and misses some. Among 750,000 to 1,000,000 clones listed, about 92% were seen once. The TCR originated in a man between 25 and 39 years old in good health. The V gene is TRBV7-9, the J gene TRBJ2-7, with D perhaps assigned TRBD1 or TRBD2 (5 bases each). The sample comprised naive CD8+ T cells sorted from blood. The CDR3 loop is CASSSNRDGTYEQYF. The CDR3 bases are TGTGCCAGCAGCTCAAACCGGGACGGCACCTACGAGCAGTACTTC. Complete variable domain (other parts from reference TRBV7-9 and TRBJ2-7): DTGVSQNPRHKITKRGQNVTFRCDPISEHNRLYWYRQTLGQGPEFLTYFQNEAQLEKSRLLSDRFSAERPKGSFSTLEIQRTEQGDSAMYLCASSSNRDGTYEQYFGPGTRLTVT.